Below are 4 T cell receptor beta chains sequenced from a single sample in a study of vaccination and CD4 T cells after COVID-19. Cultured CD4+ T cells had their DNA profiled by the Oncomine TCR Beta short-read assay. TCRdb ran MiXCR on the PCR reads and lists one entry per CDR3 protein. Of approximately 7,600 distinct CDR3 sequences detected, approximately 51% appear once; the ten largest clones hold less than 25%. These receptors have no known antigen. Specified treatment: roughly 10-day PBMC culture with coronavirus spike peptide pools or control peptides (ViraFEST assay). CD4+ T lymphocytes from the unexposed donor were collected before the COVID-19 pandemic (2011-2018). Specimen: CD4+ T cells from blood, cultured in vitro. These receptors all stem from a human donor in good health.

This clonotype was counted only a few times. This chain links TRBV11-2 with TRBJ2-5; 14 nucleotides match TRBD2. The CDR3 loop spans 16 amino acids. Germline V gene lookup returns CDR1 SGHAT and CDR2 FQNNGV. V was pared by 5 bases and J by 0 bases, with 2 bases of the junction left unmatched. CDR3 sequence: CASSQTSGRDQETQYF. CDR3 nucleotides: TGTGCCAGCAGCCAGACTAGCGGGAGGGACCAAGAGACCCAGTACTTC.

The gene calls are TRBV6-2 or TRBV6-3 and TRBJ2-4; 14 bases are shared with TRBD2. Trimming cost V 6 bases and J 8 bases; bases outside gene matches: 6. CDR3 length equals 15 residues. Germline V lookup: CDR1 MNHEY, CDR2 SVGEGT. CDR3 amino acids: CASRPGLAGDDIQYF. The CDR3 coding sequence is TGTGCCAGCAGACCGGGACTAGCGGGAGATGACATTCAGTACTTC.

The chain uses TRBV2 and TRBJ1-1; D gene ambiguous. In germline, CDR1 is SNHLY, CDR2 FYNNEI. Trimming removed 0 bases from V and 8 bases from J, with 13 bases in between. CDR3 size: 14 residues. The CDR3 loop is CASSEALRRGEAFF. The CDR3 DNA sequence: TGTGCCAGCAGTGAAGCGCTGAGGCGAGGGGAAGCTTTCTTT.

The V gene is TRBV20-1, the J gene TRBJ2-3; D remains ambiguous. V lost 5 bases and J lost 2, with 17 bases in between. Germline loops: CDR1 DFQATT, CDR2 SNEGSKA (reference sequence). This CDR3 is 15 amino acids long. CDR3 protein: CSAPNPRADTDTQYF. The CDR3 DNA is TGCAGTGCTCCAAACCCAAGGGCCGACACAGATACGCAGTATTTT.